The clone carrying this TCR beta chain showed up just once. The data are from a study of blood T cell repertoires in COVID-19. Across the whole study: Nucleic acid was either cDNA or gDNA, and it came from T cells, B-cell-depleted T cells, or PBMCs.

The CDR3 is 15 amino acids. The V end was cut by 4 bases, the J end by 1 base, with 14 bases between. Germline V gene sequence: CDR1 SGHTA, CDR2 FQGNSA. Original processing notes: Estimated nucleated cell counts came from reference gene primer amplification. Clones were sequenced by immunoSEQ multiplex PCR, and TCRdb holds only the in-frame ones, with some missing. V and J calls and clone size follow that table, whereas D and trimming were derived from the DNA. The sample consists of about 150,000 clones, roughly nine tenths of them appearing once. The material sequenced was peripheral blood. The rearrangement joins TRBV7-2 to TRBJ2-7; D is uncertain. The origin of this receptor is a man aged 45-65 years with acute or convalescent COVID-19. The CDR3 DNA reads TGTGCCAGCAGCTGGTCAGATAGCCCTTCCTACGAGCAGTACTTC. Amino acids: CASSWSDSPSYEQYF.